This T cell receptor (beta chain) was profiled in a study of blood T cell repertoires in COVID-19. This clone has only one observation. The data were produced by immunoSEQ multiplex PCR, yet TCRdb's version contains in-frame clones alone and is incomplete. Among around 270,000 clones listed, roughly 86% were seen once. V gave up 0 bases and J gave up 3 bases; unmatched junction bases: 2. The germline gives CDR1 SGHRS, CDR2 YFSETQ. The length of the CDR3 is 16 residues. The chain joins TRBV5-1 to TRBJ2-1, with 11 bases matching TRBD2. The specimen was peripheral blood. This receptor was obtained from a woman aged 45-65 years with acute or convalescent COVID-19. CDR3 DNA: TGCGCCAGCAGCTTGGTACTAGCGGGAGTCTACAATGAGCAGTTCTTC. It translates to CASSLVLAGVYNEQFF.